These 9 T cell receptor beta chains share one sample of origin, sequenced in a study of cytomegalovirus exposure and HLA in healthy donors. With 60 Vbeta and 13 Jbeta primers, the PCR was carried out. Profiled with immunoSEQ multiplex PCR; TCRdb holds only in-frame clones, not every one. The repertoire holds 120,000 or so clones, with 75% to 85% as singletons. Sequencing was done on a sample of PBMCs. The receptors originated from a man younger than 30 in good health and CMV-seronegative.

A remark on this clone: This sample also contains other DNA sequences that code for the same CDR3. The rearrangement links TRBV18 to TRBJ2-7, with 7 bases identical to TRBD2. The trim removed 3 bases at V and 6 bases at J, leaving 5 bases unmatched. Germline CDR1 KGHSH, CDR2 LQKENI. This CDR3 comprises 13 residues. The CDR3 is CASSPLRGSEQYV. CDR3 bases: TGTGCCAGCTCACCCCTTCGCGGGAGCGAGCAGTACGTC.

V usage is TRBV7-9 and J usage is TRBJ2-5; possible D gene TRBD1, 5 bases. Gene TRBJ2-7 matches the end of the DNA better, so the J call may be wrong. The CDR3 has 15 amino acids. Looked up from germline, CDR1 is SEHNR and CDR2 is FQNEAQ (reference sequence). CDR3 sequence: CASSLNGEAGSEQYF. For the CDR3, the DNA is TGTGCCAGCAGCTTAAATGGTGAGGCAGGGTCCGAGCAGTACTTC.

The V and J genes are TRBV18 and TRBJ1-2, with D uncertain. The V end was cut by 5 bases, the J end by 4 bases, with 14 bases between. Germline CDR1 reads KGHSH; CDR2 reads LQKENI. This CDR3 has 14 residues. CDR3 in DNA: TGTGCCAGCTCAAGCCCGACACCGATCTATGGCTACACCTTC. It codes for CASSSPTPIYGYTF.

This clone has only one observation. This chain connects TRBV29-1 to TRBJ2-5, with D perhaps TRBD2 (5 bases). The V and J ends lost 4 bases and 4 bases respectively, with 16 bases between them. There are 14 residues in the CDR3. CDR1 is SQVTM, CDR2 ANQGSEA, per germline. CDR3 amino acids: CSVARGSAPETQYF. The CDR3 DNA is TGCAGCGTTGCGAGAGGGAGTGCCCCAGAGACCCAGTACTTC.

The genes are TRBV13 and TRBJ1-5; weak D call: TRBD1 (6 bases). Germline V gene sequence: CDR1 PRHDT, CDR2 FYEKMQ (reference sequence). The CDR3 has 15 residues. V lost 5 bases, J lost 0 bases, and 11 bases lay in between. The DNA for the CDR3 is TGTGCCAGCAGCCGACAGGATGATAGCAATCAGCCCCAGCATTTT. Its protein is CASSRQDDSNQPQHF.

This clone was counted a single time. This sequence joins TRBV13 and TRBJ2-3, with 8 bases fitting TRBD2. The CDR3 length is 18 residues. The junction had 12 bases not matched to a gene; V was cut back by 4 bases and J by 0 bases. Germline V gene data show CDR1 as PRHDT and CDR2 as FYEKMQ (reference sequence). The CDR3 nucleotides are TGTGCCAGCAGCTCCACGACTAGCGCGATAACTAGCACAGATACGCAGTATTTT. Its translation is CASSSTTSAITSTDTQYF.

This clone was counted between two and nine times. The chain combines TRBV5-4 with TRBJ1-2; a possible D gene is TRBD1 (6 bases). Per germline, CDR1 SGHNT and CDR2 YYREEE (reference sequence). The V and J ends lost 4 bases and 3 bases respectively, with 13 bases between them. The CDR3 has 14 amino acids. The CDR3, as DNA: TGTGCCAGCAGCCCAGGGGTAACGGACTATGGCTACACCTTC. The encoded protein is CASSPGVTDYGYTF.

The genes are TRBV19 and TRBJ2-1; 7 bases are shared with TRBD2. Trimming cost V 0 bases and J 2 bases; bases outside gene matches: 4. This CDR3 is built from 16 residues. Germline-derived CDR1 and CDR2 are LNHDA and SQIVND (reference sequence). The CDR3 DNA sequence: TGTGCCAGTAGTATAGAGGCGGGAGTGGCCTACAATGAGCAGTTCTTC. Protein product: CASSIEAGVAYNEQFF.

The chain uses TRBV28 and TRBJ1-2; D is possibly TRBD1 (6 bases). The CDR3 length is 12 residues. Trimming stripped 6 bases from V and 8 bases from J, with 13 bases between. Germline V gene sequence: CDR1 MDHEN, CDR2 SYDVKM. CDR3 residues: CASSTYRDGYTF. The CDR3 DNA sequence: TGTGCCAGCAGCACCTACAGGGACGGCTACACCTTC.